Listed here are 9 T cell receptor beta chains from one sample, sequenced in a study of blood T cell repertoires in COVID-19. Method: immunoSEQ multiplex PCR; TCRdb's copy keeps in-frame clones and lacks some. The sample holds around 400,000 clones, about 89% seen once. Sequenced material: PBMCs or T cells enriched from blood (not recorded which). The receptors here all came from a middle-aged woman who had been exposed to COVID-19.

The rearrangement uses TRBV7-9 and TRBJ1-1; D gene unclear. Trimming removed 2 bases from V and 1 base from J, with 11 bases in between. This CDR3 has 15 amino acids. Germline V CDR1 and CDR2: SEHNR, FQNEAQ (reference sequence). CDR3 coding DNA: TGTGCCAGCAGCTTAAGTACAGCGGGGAACACTGAAGCTTTCTTT. This codes for CASSLSTAGNTEAFF.

V and J are TRBV7-8 and TRBJ1-1; D is unclear. V lost 1 base, J lost 0 bases, and 18 bases lay in between. Germline CDR1 is SGHVS and CDR2 is FQNEAQ. This CDR3 has 18 amino acids. The CDR3 loop reads CASSLVSGRPGVNTEAFF. CDR3 in DNA: TGTGCCAGCAGCTTAGTATCGGGCCGACCGGGAGTGAACACTGAAGCTTTCTTT. The variable domain in full, completed from reference TRBV7-8 and TRBJ1-1, reads GAGVSQSPRYKVAKRGQDVALRCDPISGHVSLFWYQQALGQGPEFLTYFQNEAQLDKSGLPSDRFFAERPEGSVSTLKIQRTQQEDSAVYLCASSLVSGRPGVNTEAFFGQGTRLTVV.

The chain employs TRBV19 and TRBJ2-1, with 7 positions matching TRBD2. In germline, CDR1 is LNHDA, CDR2 SQIVND (reference sequence). Trimming at V came to 0 bases and at J to 7 bases, leaving 6 bases not matched to a gene. CDR3 length: 15 residues. The CDR3 loop is CASSIEGAGTNEQFF. The CDR3 DNA reads as TGTGCCAGTAGTATAGAGGGAGCGGGAACGAATGAGCAGTTCTTC.

The chain couples TRBV5-1 to TRBJ2-1; the D gene is possibly TRBD2 (7 bases). The V gene lost 7 bases and the J gene lost 4 bases, with 15 bases spanning the gap. This CDR3 spans 14 amino acids. Per germline, CDR1 SGHRS and CDR2 YFSETQ. The CDR3 DNA follows: TGCGCCAGCGGGGGGGGCGCAGTATACAATGAGCAGTTCTTC. Amino acid sequence: CASGGGAVYNEQFF.

The CDR3 here is CASSYRSLNTEAFF. The DNA of the CDR3 is TGTGCCAGCAGTTACCGGTCTTTGAACACTGAAGCTTTCTTT. V is TRBV6-5 and J is TRBJ1-1, with unresolved D. Trimming stripped 2 bases from V and 0 bases from J, with 7 bases between. Germline V gene data show CDR1 as MNHEY and CDR2 as SVGAGI. This CDR3 comprises 14 residues.

The J gene is TRBJ2-7, the V gene TRBV7-9; tentative D call: TRBD2 (5 bases). Germline V lookup: CDR1 SEHNR, CDR2 FQNEAQ (reference sequence). Trimming stripped 5 bases from V and 6 bases from J, with 11 bases between. There are 12 residues in the CDR3. The CDR3 reads CASSPVLAEQYF. Written as DNA, the CDR3 is TGTGCCAGCAGCCCGGTTCTAGCCGAGCAGTACTTC.

The J gene is TRBJ1-6, the V gene TRBV6-4; TRBD1 might be the D (6 bases). V lost 5 bases and J lost 16, with 24 bases in between. The CDR3 is 15 amino acids. Germline values: CDR1 MRHNA, CDR2 SNTAGT. The DNA for the CDR3 is TGTGCCAGCAGTCCACAGATTATAAGGGGGTCAGCGCTCCACTTT. Its protein is CASSPQIIRGSALHF.

CDR3 sequence: CASSSSMPQIEAFF. The CDR3 DNA follows: TGTGCCAGCAGTTCCTCGATGCCACAAATAGAAGCTTTCTTT. This chain joins TRBV6-2 or TRBV6-3 and TRBJ1-1; D is ambiguous. CDR1 and CDR2 from the germline V gene are MNHEY and SVGEGT. Deletions cut 4 bases from V and 8 bases from J, with 17 bases between. The CDR3 length is 14 residues.

The genes are TRBV27 and TRBJ2-1; D gene uncertain. V lost 5 bases and J lost 6, with 8 bases in between. CDR1 and CDR2 (germline): MNHEY, SMNVEV (reference sequence). CDR3 length equals 12 residues. The CDR3: CASSLSPNEQFF. The CDR3, as DNA: TGTGCCAGCAGTCTGAGCCCCAATGAGCAGTTCTTC.